One and the same sample provided the 31 T cell receptor beta chains below, sequenced in a study of naive and memory T cell subsets. The beta constant-region primer was an equimolar mix of two oligonucleotides covering TRBC1 and TRBC2. Nested alpha and beta constant-region primers with the SP2 primer drove four PCR rounds on ligated cDNA. TCRdb reanalysed the UMI-ligation and nested PCR reads using MiXCR and keeps one entry per CDR3 protein. The sample has some 17,000 distinct CDR3 sequences, roughly 10% seen once. The material sequenced was central memory CD8+ T cells from blood. The receptor source for this set is a human donor in good health.

The sample holds one count of this clonotype. The chain links TRBV4-2 to TRBJ1-2, with 9 nucleotides matching TRBD1. Germline V lookup: CDR1 LGHNA, CDR2 YNFKEQ. This CDR3 region has 15 residues. Unmatched junction bases numbered 4, after V lost 1 base and J lost 4 bases. CDR3 DNA: TGTGCCAGCAGCCAAGGACAGGGGGTAGGCTATGGCTACACCTTC. Protein: CASSQGQGVGYGYTF.

The rearrangement uses TRBV27 and TRBJ2-5; D remains ambiguous. Germline CDR1 is MNHEY and CDR2 is SMNVEV (reference sequence). This CDR3 region has 12 residues. The V end lost 1 base, the J end lost 5 bases, and 5 bases lay between the germline ends. Written as DNA, the CDR3 is TGTGCCAGCAGTTTATTTGGGGAGACCCAGTACTTC. This codes for CASSLFGETQYF.

This clonotype was found a few times. The V gene is TRBV6-5, the J gene TRBJ1-2; 8 bases match TRBD1. The CDR3 covers 13 residues. Germline loops: CDR1 MNHEY, CDR2 SVGAGI. V lost 6 bases to trimming and J lost 4 bases; unmatched junction nucleotides: 4. The CDR3 sequence: CASSKTGAYGYTF. CDR3 sequence (DNA): TGTGCCAGCAGCAAGACAGGGGCCTATGGCTACACCTTC.

The chain uses TRBV3-1 and TRBJ1-1; D is uncertain. Germline V gene sequence: CDR1 LGHDT, CDR2 YNNKEL (reference sequence). The CDR3 is 18 residues long. V gave up 5 bases and J gave up 1 base, with 23 bases separating them. The CDR3 DNA sequence: TGTGCCAGCAGCTCCTTTCCGGTTGTGGTAGGGAAGAACACTGAAGCTTTCTTT. Translated, it gives CASSSFPVVVGKNTEAFF.

The gene calls are TRBV13 and TRBJ2-7; D possibly corresponds to TRBD2 (5 bases). In germline, CDR1 is PRHDT, CDR2 FYEKMQ (reference sequence). This CDR3 is built from 14 residues. Trimming cost V 1 base and J 2 bases, with 9 bases left between them. The CDR3 nucleotides are TGTGCCAGCAGCTTAGTAGCGAACCCCTACGAGCAGTACTTC. This codes for CASSLVANPYEQYF.

Many counts were recorded for this clonotype. The genes are TRBV25-1 and TRBJ2-3; D is uncertain. Germline V gives CDR1 MGHDK, CDR2 SYGVNS. This CDR3 has 15 amino acids. Trimming cost V 2 bases and J 3 bases, with 12 bases left between them. CDR3 bases: TGTGCCAGCAGTGAAGGCTACCATCAAACAGATACGCAGTATTTT. It is translated as CASSEGYHQTDTQYF.

The genes are TRBV6-6 and TRBJ1-1; D is perhaps TRBD1 (5 bases). The CDR3 extends over 16 amino acids. The V end was cut by 2 bases, the J end by 5 bases, with 18 bases between. From germline, CDR1 is MNHNY and CDR2 SVGAGI (reference sequence). The CDR3 nucleotides read TGTGCCAGCAGTTACCGCGAAGGGACTCTGCGGACTGAAGCTTTCTTT. Protein product: CASSYREGTLRTEAFF.

The rearrangement uses TRBV5-4 and TRBJ2-1; unclear D gene. The CDR3 totals 11 residues. CDR1 and CDR2 from the germline V gene are SGHNT and YYREEE (reference sequence). Trimming cost V 6 bases and J 4 bases, with 5 bases left between them. The CDR3 protein is CASTDYNEQFF. CDR3 bases: TGTGCCAGCACCGATTACAATGAGCAGTTCTTC.

A few counts support this clonotype. The rearrangement links TRBV19 to TRBJ1-2; D is uncertain. Deletions cut 5 bases from V and 1 base from J, with 11 bases between. The germline gives CDR1 LNHDA, CDR2 SQIVND (reference sequence). This CDR3 has 14 amino acids. CDR3 sequence reads: CASSSAPVNYGYTF. The CDR3, as DNA: TGTGCCAGTAGTTCCGCCCCGGTTAACTATGGCTACACCTTC.

The V gene is TRBV9, the J gene TRBJ2-3, with D hard to call. There are 16 residues in the CDR3. V lost 1 base and J 2 bases, leaving 14 bases between the germline ends. Germline-derived CDR1 and CDR2 are SGDLS and YYNGEE. CDR3 amino acids: CASSVSNLGFTDTQYF. CDR3 nucleotides: TGTGCCAGCAGCGTATCTAATCTTGGGTTCACAGATACGCAGTATTTT.

In this sample, this clonotype turned up many times. The chain uses TRBV3-1 and TRBJ2-6, with no clear D. The length of the CDR3 is 15 residues. Germline CDR1 reads LGHDT; CDR2 reads YNNKEL (reference sequence). Between the trimmed V and J ends, which lost 0 bases and 0 bases, there was a span of 3 bases. In DNA form, the CDR3 reads TGTGCCAGCAGCCAAGATCACTCTGGGGCCAACGTCCTGACTTTC. This codes for CASSQDHSGANVLTF.

This clonotype has just a few counts. The V and J genes are TRBV14 and TRBJ2-3, with TRBD2 matching 8 bases. V gave up 4 bases and J gave up 5 bases; unmatched junction bases: 11. The CDR3 has 16 amino acids. Germline CDR1 and CDR2: SGHDN and FVKESK. The chain's CDR3 is CASSPWTSNFGDTQYF. The CDR3 DNA sequence: TGTGCCAGCAGCCCCTGGACTAGCAATTTCGGAGATACGCAGTATTTT. The full variable domain, rest sourced from reference TRBV14 and TRBJ2-3, is EAGVTQFPSHSVIEKGQTVTLRCDPISGHDNLYWYRRVMGKEIKFLLHFVKESKQDESGMPNNRFLAERTGGTYSTLKVQPAELEDSGVYFCASSPWTSNFGDTQYFGPGTRLTVL.

There are many counts of this clonotype. The rearrangement links TRBV7-9 to TRBJ2-7; perhaps D is TRBD1 or TRBD2 (5 bases each). This CDR3 is built from 13 residues. V dropped 7 bases and J dropped 7 bases, with 17 bases sitting between them. CDR1 and CDR2 (germline): SEHNR, FQNEAQ (reference sequence). Here the CDR3 reads CASNGAGTGEQYF. CDR3 sequence (DNA): TGTGCCAGCAACGGCGCCGGGACGGGTGAGCAGTACTTC.

This clonotype appeared a few times. The chain links TRBV4-1 to TRBJ2-1, with 13 bases that match TRBD2. V trimming: 0 bases; J trimming: 8 bases; junction bases outside the gene matches: 4. The V gene's germline CDR1 is MGHRA and CDR2 YSYEKL. The CDR3 totals 16 residues. CDR3 in amino acids: CASSQEGTSGIDEQFF. CDR3 DNA: TGCGCCAGCAGCCAAGAAGGGACTAGCGGGATCGATGAGCAGTTCTTC.

This clonotype was seen many times. The chain carries TRBV4-3 and TRBJ1-2; TRBD1 agrees at 9 bases. Germline values: CDR1 LGHNA, CDR2 YSLEER. The CDR3 loop spans 17 amino acids. The V and J ends lost 0 bases and 2 bases, in that order; junction bases with no gene match: 7. The CDR3 reads CASSQDPPGTGNYGYTF. CDR3 DNA: TGCGCCAGCAGCCAAGACCCTCCCGGGACAGGGAACTATGGCTACACCTTC.

This clonotype showed up just once. V gene TRBV10-3 combines with J gene TRBJ2-7; 9 nucleotides line up with TRBD1. This CDR3 has 12 amino acids. The germline gives CDR1 ENHRY, CDR2 SYGVKD. V lost 11 bases, J lost 5 bases, and 7 bases stayed unmatched. The CDR3 DNA follows: TGTGCCTCCTTGGACAGGGGCCACGAGCAGTACTTC. It is translated as CASLDRGHEQYF.

As regards this clonotype: The junction departs from germline at one end; a sequencing error may be responsible. The chain joins TRBV20-1 to TRBJ1-5; D call uncertain. CDR1 DFQATT and CDR2 SNEGSKA come from the germline V gene (reference sequence). The CDR3 sequence is 16 residues long. Written as DNA, the CDR3 is TGCAGTGCTAGAGATTTGTCAGAAGGGTTGAATCAGCTCCAGCATTTT. Protein sequence: CSARDLSEGLNQLQHF.

The CDR3 sequence is CASSSIRYTEAFF. For the CDR3, the DNA is TGTGCCAGCTCCTCGATTAGGTACACTGAAGCTTTCTTT. This rearrangement joins TRBV4-2 to TRBJ1-1; D unresolved. The V end was cut by 8 bases, the J end by 3 bases, with 13 bases between. The CDR3 length is 13 residues. Germline-derived CDR1 and CDR2 are LGHNA and YNFKEQ.

This clonotype has more than one count but fewer than ten. This chain joins TRBV27 and TRBJ2-5, with D perhaps TRBD1 (6 bases). V was pared by 1 base and J by 5 bases, with 14 bases between. The CDR3 has 15 residues. Germline CDR1 is MNHEY and CDR2 is SMNVEV (reference sequence). In DNA form, the CDR3 reads TGTGCCAGCAGTTTATTCCTCGGGACAATTGAGACCCAGTACTTC. It translates to CASSLFLGTIETQYF.

About this clonotype itself: A much larger clonotype is one base distant, so this may be a read error. The rearrangement uses TRBV7-8 and TRBJ2-7; D perhaps matches TRBD1 (5 bases). Germline CDR1 is SGHVS and CDR2 is FQNEAQ. There are 15 residues in the CDR3. Trimming took off 2 bases at V and 5 bases at J, with 16 bases between the two ends. The CDR3 bases are TGTGCCAGCAGCTTAACCCTCGACAGTTCCCACGAGCAGTACTTC. As protein: CASSLTLDSSHEQYF.

The chain joins TRBV2 to TRBJ2-1; 12 bases align to TRBD2. Germline-derived CDR1 and CDR2 are SNHLY and FYNNEI. This CDR3 spans 16 amino acids. Germline trimming cut 8 bases from V and 5 bases from J; bases unmatched to any gene: 10. The CDR3 nucleotides read TGTGCCAGCCAGAACCGACTAGCGGGAGCCGACAATGAGCAGTTCTTC. The encoded protein is CASQNRLAGADNEQFF. Filled out from reference TRBV2 and TRBJ2-1, the complete variable domain reads EPEVTQTPSHQVTQMGQEVILRCVPISNHLYFYWYRQILGQKVEFLVSFYNNEISEKSEIFDDQFSVERPDGSNFTLKIRSTKLEDSAMYFCASQNRLAGADNEQFFGPGTRLTVL.

This clonotype appeared many times. V usage is TRBV4-2 and J usage is TRBJ2-7; 7 nucleotides agree with TRBD1. The CDR3 consists of 15 residues. Germline V gene data show CDR1 as LGHNA and CDR2 as YNFKEQ. J gave up 5 bases and V 1 base, and 8 bases lay outside the gene matches. Written as DNA, the CDR3 is TGTGCCAGCAGCCAAGGTCCCGGGACAGACGACGAGCAGTACTTC. Its translation: CASSQGPGTDDEQYF.

V usage is TRBV15 and J usage is TRBJ2-1, with TRBD2 as a possible D gene (6 bases). Germline V gene sequence: CDR1 LNHNV, CDR2 YYDKDF (reference sequence). The V end lost 5 bases, the J end lost 3 bases, and 17 bases lay between the germline ends. This CDR3 has 16 residues. The CDR3 DNA reads as TGTGCCACCAGCCGAAGCTGGGGGGTTAACTACAATGAGCAGTTCTTC. As protein: CATSRSWGVNYNEQFF.

In its sample, this clonotype was seen many times. The V and J genes are TRBV19 and TRBJ1-5, with D hard to call. V was clipped by 6 bases and J by 6 bases, with 15 bases between them. This CDR3 is 14 amino acids long. Germline V CDR1 and CDR2: LNHDA, SQIVND (reference sequence). CDR3 protein: CASSPPQTSQPQHF. As DNA, the CDR3 is TGTGCCAGTAGCCCTCCGCAGACAAGTCAGCCCCAGCATTTT.

This clonotype was observed at least ten times. CDR3 loop: CASGYYKPGGLKDTQYF. Here the CDR3 DNA reads TGTGCCAGCGGATACTACAAACCGGGGGGGCTGAAAGATACGCAGTATTTT. The V call is TRBV28, the J call TRBJ2-3, with 8 nucleotides matching TRBD2. Losses at the gene ends were 8 bases for V and 5 bases for J; bases not matched to a gene: 18. The CDR3 runs to 17 residues. Germline loops: CDR1 MDHEN, CDR2 SYDVKM.

By frequency in the sample, this clonotype is medium-sized. The gene calls are TRBV7-8 and TRBJ1-4; D possibly corresponds to TRBD1 (5 bases). V was clipped by 2 bases and J by 13 bases, with 14 bases between them. CDR3 length equals 13 residues. CDR1 and CDR2 from the germline V gene are SGHVS and FQNEAQ. This CDR3 reads CASSLSGAQGLFF. DNA for the CDR3: TGTGCCAGCAGCTTAAGTGGGGCTCAGGGACTGTTTTTT.

This clonotype appeared many times. This rearrangement joins TRBV11-2 to TRBJ2-7; D perhaps matches TRBD1 (6 bases). The CDR3 totals 14 residues. Germline CDR1 reads SGHAT; CDR2 reads FQNNGV. The ends were cut back, 0 bases at V and 3 bases at J, with 9 bases in the middle. CDR3: CASSLEVTGYEQYF. CDR3 bases: TGTGCCAGCAGCTTAGAAGTGACAGGCTACGAGCAGTACTTC.

The V and J genes are TRBV29-1 and TRBJ2-1; 10 bases fit TRBD2. The CDR3 length is 14 residues. The V gene end was trimmed by 3 bases and the J gene end by 5 bases; junction bases not matched to a gene: 4. The germline CDR1 and CDR2 sequences are SQVTM and ANQGSEA. This CDR3 reads CSVDGTSANNEQFF. The CDR3 DNA sequence: TGCAGCGTTGACGGGACTAGCGCCAACAATGAGCAGTTCTTC.

In this sample, this clonotype turned up many times. The rearrangement links TRBV12-3 or TRBV12-4 to TRBJ1-5; D unresolved. The CDR3 sequence is 11 residues long. Trimming shortened V by 7 bases and J by 5 bases, and 6 bases separated the two germline ends. The CDR3 DNA is TGTGCCAGCAAACCGGATCAGCCCCAGCATTTT. Translated, it gives CASKPDQPQHF.

By share, this clonotype counts as medium-sized. This chain links TRBV20-1 with TRBJ2-1, with 10 bases lining up with TRBD2. This CDR3 comprises 13 residues. Germline values: CDR1 DFQATT, CDR2 SNEGSKA (reference sequence). Here the CDR3 reads CTASGGEYNEQFF. DNA for the CDR3: TGCACCGCAAGCGGGGGGGAGTACAATGAGCAGTTCTTC.

This clonotype is termed medium-sized. The V and J genes are TRBV4-3 and TRBJ1-3; 8 nucleotides agree with TRBD1. Germline loops: CDR1 LGHNA, CDR2 YSLEER. The CDR3 is 17 amino acids. Germline trimming cut 2 bases from V and 1 base from J; bases unmatched to any gene: 7. CDR3 protein: CASSQRAGGRSGNTIYF. For the CDR3, the DNA is TGCGCCAGCAGCCAAAGAGCAGGGGGCAGGTCTGGAAACACCATATATTTT.